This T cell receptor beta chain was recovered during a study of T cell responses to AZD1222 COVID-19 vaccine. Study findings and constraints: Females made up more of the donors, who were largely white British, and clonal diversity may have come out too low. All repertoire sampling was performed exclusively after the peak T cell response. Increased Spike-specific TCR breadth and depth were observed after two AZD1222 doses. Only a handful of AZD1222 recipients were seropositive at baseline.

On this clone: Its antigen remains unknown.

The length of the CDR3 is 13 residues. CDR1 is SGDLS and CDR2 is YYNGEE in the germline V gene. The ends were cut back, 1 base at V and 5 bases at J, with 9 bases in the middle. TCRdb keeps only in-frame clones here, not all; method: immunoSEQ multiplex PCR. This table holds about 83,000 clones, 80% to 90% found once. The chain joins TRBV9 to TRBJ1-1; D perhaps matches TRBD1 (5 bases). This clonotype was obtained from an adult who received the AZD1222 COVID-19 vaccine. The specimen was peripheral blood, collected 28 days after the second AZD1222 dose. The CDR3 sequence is CASSVRRGTEAFF. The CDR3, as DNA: TGTGCCAGCAGCGTAAGGAGGGGAACTGAAGCTTTCTTT.